The source of this T cell receptor (beta chain) is a study of T cell responses to AZD1222 COVID-19 vaccine. Points from the study as a whole: Clonal diversity may have been underestimated, and the donors were mostly white British, with more females than males. Spike-specific TCR breadth and depth were elevated following two AZD1222 doses. The peak T cell response came first, and repertoires were sampled only after it.

TCRdb keeps only in-frame clones here, not all; method: immunoSEQ multiplex PCR. The sample holds around 120,000 clones, less than 90% seen once. This clone was detected only once. The antigen is not known. Trimming took 8 bases from V and 5 from J, leaving 12 bases between them. Germline CDR1 reads MDHEN; CDR2 reads SYDVKM. CDR3 length equals 13 residues. J is TRBJ2-2 and V is TRBV28, with a tentative D call TRBD2 (5 bases). This receptor was obtained from an adult in good health. This specimen consisted of peripheral blood, obtained on day 0 of AZD1222 vaccination. This CDR3 is CASEEALTGELFF. CDR3 bases: TGTGCCAGCGAGGAGGCATTAACCGGGGAGCTGTTTTTT.